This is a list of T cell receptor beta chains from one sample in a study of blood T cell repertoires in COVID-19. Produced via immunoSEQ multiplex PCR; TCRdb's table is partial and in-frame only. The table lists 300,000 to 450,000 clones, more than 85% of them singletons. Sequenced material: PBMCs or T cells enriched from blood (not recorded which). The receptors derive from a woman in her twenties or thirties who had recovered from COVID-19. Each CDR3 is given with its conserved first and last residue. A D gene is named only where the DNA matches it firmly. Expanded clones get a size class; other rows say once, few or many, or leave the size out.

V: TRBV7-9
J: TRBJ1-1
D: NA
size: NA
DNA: TGTGCCAGCAGCAGGAGAGGTGAAGCTTTCTTT
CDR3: CASSRRGEAFF

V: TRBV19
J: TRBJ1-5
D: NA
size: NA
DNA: TGTGCCAGTAGTCCGAGGACTATGGATCAGCCCCAGCATTTT
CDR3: CASSPRTMDQPQHF

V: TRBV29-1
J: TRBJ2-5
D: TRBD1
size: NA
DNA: TGCAGCGTTGAAGATTGGTGGACAGGGGAAGAGACCCAGTACTTC
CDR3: CSVEDWWTGEETQYF

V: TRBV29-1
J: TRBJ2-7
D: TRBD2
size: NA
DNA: TGCAGCGGTTCGGGGGGGAGAAACTCCTACGAGCAGTACTTC
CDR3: CSGSGGRNSYEQYF

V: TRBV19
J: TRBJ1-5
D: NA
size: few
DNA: TGTGCCAGTACCGTAGGGGGGGCGTCTAGCAATCAGCCCCAGCATTTT
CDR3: CASTVGGASSNQPQHF

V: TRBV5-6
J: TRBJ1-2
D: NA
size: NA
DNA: TGTGCCAGCAGCTACCAACGCCAGATCCAAAGACAATCCTATGGCTACACCTTC
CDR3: CASSYQRQIQRQSYGYTF

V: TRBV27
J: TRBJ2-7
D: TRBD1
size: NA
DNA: TGTGCCAGCAGTTTAAACAGGGGGCCGCCCTACGAGCAGTACTTC
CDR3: CASSLNRGPPYEQYF

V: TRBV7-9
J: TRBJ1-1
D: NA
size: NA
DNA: TGTGCCAGCAGCCCGTACGCGGGGAACACTGAAGCTTTCTTT
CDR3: CASSPYAGNTEAFF

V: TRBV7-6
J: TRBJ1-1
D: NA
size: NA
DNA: TGTGCCAGCAGCTTAGTACAGAACACTGAAGCTTTCTTT
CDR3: CASSLVQNTEAFF

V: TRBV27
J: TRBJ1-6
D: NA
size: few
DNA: TGTGCCAGCAGTTTGGAATGGGACATCAATTCACCCCTCCACTTT
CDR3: CASSLEWDINSPLHF

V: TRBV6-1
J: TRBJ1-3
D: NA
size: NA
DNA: TGTGCCAGCAGTGAACCGGGAGTGGGGGGAAACACCATATATTTT
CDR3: CASSEPGVGGNTIYF

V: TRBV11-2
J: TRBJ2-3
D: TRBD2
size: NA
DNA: TGTGCCAGCAGCCCTGGACTAGCGGGAGATACGCAGTATTTT
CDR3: CASSPGLAGDTQYF

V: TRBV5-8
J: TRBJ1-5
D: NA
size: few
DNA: TGTGCCAGCAGCCCCCTGACAGTGGATCAGCCCCAGCATTTT
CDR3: CASSPLTVDQPQHF

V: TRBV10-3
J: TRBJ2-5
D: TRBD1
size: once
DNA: TGTGCCATCAGTGAATACAGGGGAAATGATGAGACCCAGTACTTC
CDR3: CAISEYRGNDETQYF

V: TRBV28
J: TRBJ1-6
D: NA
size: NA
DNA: TGTGCCAGCAGGCCCAGGGCCTATAATTCACCCCTCCACTTT
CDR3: CASRPRAYNSPLHF

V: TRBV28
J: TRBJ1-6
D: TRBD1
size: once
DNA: TGTGCCAGCAGAGCCGGGACAGGGGTCTCACCCCTCCACTTT
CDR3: CASRAGTGVSPLHF

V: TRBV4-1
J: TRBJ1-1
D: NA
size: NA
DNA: TGCGCCAGCAGCCTCCTAGGGGGGGGCACTGAAGCTTTCTTT
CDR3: CASSLLGGGTEAFF

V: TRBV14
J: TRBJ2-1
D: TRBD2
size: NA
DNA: TGTGCCAGCAGCAGCCGACTAGCGGGGGAGAACAATGAGCAGTTCTTC
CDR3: CASSSRLAGENNEQFF

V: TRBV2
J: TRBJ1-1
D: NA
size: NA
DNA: TGTGCCAGCAGCTTTGGGGGGAGCACTGAAGCTTTCTTT
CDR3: CASSFGGSTEAFF

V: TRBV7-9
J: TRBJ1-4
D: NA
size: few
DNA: TGTGCCAGCAGATGGGACACGCTCGGTGAAAAACTGTTTTTT
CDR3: CASRWDTLGEKLFF

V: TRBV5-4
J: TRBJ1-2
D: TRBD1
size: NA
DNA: TGTGCCAGCAGCAAAACAGGGGACTGGTATGGCTACACCTTC
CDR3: CASSKTGDWYGYTF

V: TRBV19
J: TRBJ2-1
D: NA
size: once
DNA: TGTGCCAGTAGTATTGGGTCTGGGGCTCTCGCATACAATGAGCAGTTCTTC
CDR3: CASSIGSGALAYNEQFF

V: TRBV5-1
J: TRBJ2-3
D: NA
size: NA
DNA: TGCGCCAGCAGCCCCCGTGAGGTCAGGGTCAACACAGATACGCAGTATTTT
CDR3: CASSPREVRVNTDTQYF

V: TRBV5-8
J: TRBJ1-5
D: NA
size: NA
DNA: TGTGCCAGCAGCTTGTGGGGAAGGGGACAGCCCCAGCATTTT
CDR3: CASSLWGRGQPQHF

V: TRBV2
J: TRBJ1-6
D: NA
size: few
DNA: TGTGCCAGCAGTGAGAACAGGATCCAGTATTCACCCCTCCACTTT
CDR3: CASSENRIQYSPLHF

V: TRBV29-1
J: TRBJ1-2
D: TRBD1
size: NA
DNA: TGCAGCGTTTTGGACAGGGGCCCCAAAGGCTACACCTTC
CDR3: CSVLDRGPKGYTF

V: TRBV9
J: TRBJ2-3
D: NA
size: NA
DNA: TGTGCCAGCAGCCCCACCGGGTACACAGATACGCAGTATTTT
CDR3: CASSPTGYTDTQYF

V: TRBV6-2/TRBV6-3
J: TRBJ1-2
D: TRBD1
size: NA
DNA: TGTGCCAGCAGTCGGACAGGGGGTACACAAGGCTACACCTTC
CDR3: CASSRTGGTQGYTF

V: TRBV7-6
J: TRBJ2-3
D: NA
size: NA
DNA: TGTGCCAGCAGCTTAGGGCCAACAGATACGCAGTATTTT
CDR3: CASSLGPTDTQYF

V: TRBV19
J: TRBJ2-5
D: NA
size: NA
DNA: TGTGCCAGTAGTATCGGGACTTTTGAGACCCAGTACTTC
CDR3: CASSIGTFETQYF

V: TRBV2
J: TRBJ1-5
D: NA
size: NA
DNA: TGTGCCAGCAGTGACGGGGGATTGGGCAATCAGCCCCAGCATTTT
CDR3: CASSDGGLGNQPQHF

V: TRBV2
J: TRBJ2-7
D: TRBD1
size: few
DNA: TGTGCCAGCAGTGTTCGGGACAGGGGTATCAACGAGCAGTACTTC
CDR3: CASSVRDRGINEQYF

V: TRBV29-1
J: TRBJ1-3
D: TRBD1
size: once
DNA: TGCAGCGCTGCCGGGACAGTGGGAAACACCATATATTTT
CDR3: CSAAGTVGNTIYF

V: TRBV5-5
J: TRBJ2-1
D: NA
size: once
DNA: TGTGCCAGCAGCTTGGACTCCCACAATGAGCAGTTCTTC
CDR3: CASSLDSHNEQFF

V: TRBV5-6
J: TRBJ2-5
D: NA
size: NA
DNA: TGTGCCAGCAGCTACAGGGTAGAGACCCAGTACTTC
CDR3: CASSYRVETQYF

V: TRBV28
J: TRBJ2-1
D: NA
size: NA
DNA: TGTGCCAGCAGTCCTTACAATGAGCAGTTCTTC
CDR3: CASSPYNEQFF

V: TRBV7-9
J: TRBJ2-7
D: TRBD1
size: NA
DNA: TGTGCCAGCAGCCCGGACAGGAAACCCTACGAGCAGTACTTC
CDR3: CASSPDRKPYEQYF

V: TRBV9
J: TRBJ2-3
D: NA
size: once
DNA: TGTGCCAGCAGCGTAGGGGGCCTCGGCACAGATACGCAGTATTTT
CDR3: CASSVGGLGTDTQYF

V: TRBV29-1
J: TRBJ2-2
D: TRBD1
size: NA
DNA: TGCAGCGGACAGGGGGCTAGCACCGGGGAGCTGTTTTTT
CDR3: CSGQGASTGELFF

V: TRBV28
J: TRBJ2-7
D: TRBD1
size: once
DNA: TGTGCCAGCAGTCCAGGGGTTCAGGGGGCAGCCTACGAGCAGTACTTC
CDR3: CASSPGVQGAAYEQYF